These T cell receptor beta chains were read from a single sample in a study of blood T cells in healthy people across ages. From the 5' RACE reads, TCRdb called clonotypes with MiXCR, one entry per CDR3 protein. The repertoire holds 1,500,000 or so distinct CDR3 sequences, with roughly 43% as singletons. The sequenced sample was blood. These receptors were taken from a woman under 30 in good health. CDR3s include the opening cysteine and the closing phenylalanine or tryptophan. Fields, in order: J gene, V gene, clone size, D gene, CDR3 DNA, CDR3 protein. A D gene is named only where the DNA matches it firmly. Clone size is given for some rows only: seen once, a few or many times, or a class if the clone is expanded.

TRBJ1-6,TRBV27,.,.,TGTGCCAGCGGAGCACCGGGGATAAATTCACCCCTCCACTTT,CASGAPGINSPLHF
TRBJ2-2,TRBV27,.,.,TGTGCCAGCAGTACTCAGGGGCCCGGGGAGCTGTTTTTT,CASSTQGPGELFF
TRBJ1-1,TRBV5-6,.,.,TGTGCCAGCAGCCTCCGGGGGTGGGACACTGAAGCTTTCTTT,CASSLRGWDTEAFF
TRBJ2-3,TRBV12-3/TRBV12-4,.,.,TGTGCCGGCAGTTTAGATGTAAGGGGGGCCACAGATACGCAGTATTTT,CAGSLDVRGATDTQYF
TRBJ2-1,TRBV7-2,.,.,TGTGCCAGCAGCTTACTAGCAGAACACGATGAGCAGTTCTTC,CASSLLAEHDEQFF
TRBJ1-1,TRBV20-1,few,TRBD1,TGCAGTGCTGGCACAGGGGGCAGAGGAGCTTTCTTT,CSAGTGGRGAFF
TRBJ2-1,TRBV28,.,TRBD2,TGTGCCAGCAGTTCCGGGACTATGAAGCACAATGAGCAGTTCTTC,CASSSGTMKHNEQFF
TRBJ2-5,TRBV27,.,TRBD2,TGTGCCAGCAAACGAGCGGGGGGCTACAATGAGCAGTACTTC,CASKRAGGYNEQYF
TRBJ2-5,TRBV6-6,many,.,TGTGCCAGCAGTTACAGTGCCAGAGGAGAGACCCAGTACTTC,CASSYSARGETQYF
TRBJ2-5,TRBV29-1,few,.,TGCAGCGTTGAACGTGTTTACAGACAAGAGACCCAGTACTTC,CSVERVYRQETQYF
TRBJ2-1,TRBV24-1,once,.,TGTGCCACCAGTGACTACAGGGCCGGCTCCTACAGTGAGCAGTTCTTC,CATSDYRAGSYSEQFF
TRBJ2-6,TRBV28,.,TRBD1,TGTGCCAGCAGAGACAGGGACCTGGCATCCAACGTCCTGACTTTC,CASRDRDLASNVLTF
TRBJ1-2,TRBV7-2,once,.,TGTGCCATCTCTATCGTGTGGAACTATGGCTACACCTTC,CAISIVWNYGYTF
TRBJ1-2,TRBV5-1,.,TRBD1,TGCGCCAGCAGCGGGACAGCGCAAGCTAACTATGGCTACACCTTC,CASSGTAQANYGYTF
TRBJ2-7,TRBV7-8,.,.,TGTGCCAGCAGCTTAGAATTGGGGCCTGGGCGCGAGCAGTACTTC,CASSLELGPGREQYF
TRBJ1-2,TRBV6-2/TRBV6-3,once,.,TGTGCCAGCAGTCGACAGTTACAGAGTGGCGGCTACACCTTC,CASSRQLQSGGYTF
TRBJ1-2,TRBV18,.,.,TGTGCCAGCTCACCAGGTTCGGGACGGATAACCAGTGACTATGGCTACACCTTC,CASSPGSGRITSDYGYTF
TRBJ2-5,TRBV6-6,few,TRBD2,TGTGCCAGCAGTTTGGCTAGCGGGAGACAGACCCAGTACTTC,CASSLASGRQTQYF
TRBJ1-2,TRBV7-3,many,.,TGTGCCAGCAGCCTGAGAACCCCGGACAGCCAGGGTAACTATGGCTACACCTTC,CASSLRTPDSQGNYGYTF